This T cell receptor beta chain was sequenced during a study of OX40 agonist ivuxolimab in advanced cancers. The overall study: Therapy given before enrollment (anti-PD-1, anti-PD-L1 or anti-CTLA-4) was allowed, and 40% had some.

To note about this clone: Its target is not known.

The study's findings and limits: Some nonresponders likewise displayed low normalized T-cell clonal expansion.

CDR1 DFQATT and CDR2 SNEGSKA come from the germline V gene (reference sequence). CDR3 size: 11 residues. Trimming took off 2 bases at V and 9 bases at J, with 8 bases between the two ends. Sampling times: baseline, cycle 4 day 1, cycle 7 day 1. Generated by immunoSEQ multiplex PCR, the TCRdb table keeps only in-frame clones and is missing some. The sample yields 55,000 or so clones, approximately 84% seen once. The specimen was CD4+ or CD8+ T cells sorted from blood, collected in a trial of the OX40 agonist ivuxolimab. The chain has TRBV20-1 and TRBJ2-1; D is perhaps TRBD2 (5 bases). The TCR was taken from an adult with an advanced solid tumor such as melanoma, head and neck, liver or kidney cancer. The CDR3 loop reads CSARSGAEQFF. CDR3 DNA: TGCAGTGCTAGAAGCGGAGCTGAGCAGTTCTTC.